The 9 T cell receptor beta chains in this list originate from one sample, sequenced in a study of T cells in Graves' hyperthyroidism and ophthalmopathy. RNA transcripts provided the source from which TCR beta CDR3 regions were amplified. The HTBI primer set drove a first-round RT-PCR of the TCR CDR3. TCRdb ran MiXCR on the multiplex PCR reads and lists one entry per CDR3 protein. The data show some 420,000 distinct CDR3 sequences, 12% to 15% seen once. Sequenced input: blood. The receptors originated from a woman between 18 and 30 years old with Graves' hyperthyroidism.

This clonotype has ten or more counts. The J gene is TRBJ2-5, the V gene TRBV12-3 or TRBV12-4; D not certain. Trimming stripped 5 bases from V and 4 bases from J, with 14 bases between. CDR3 length: 14 amino acids. CDR3 in amino acids: CASSHGVSGETQYF. Written as DNA, the CDR3 is TGTGCCAGCAGTCACGGTGTATCGGGAGAGACCCAGTACTTC.

This clonotype was recorded many times. The rearrangement uses TRBV27 and TRBJ1-1; D remains ambiguous. There are 15 residues in the CDR3. V was cut by 0 bases and J by 0 bases, with 8 bases left in between. Germline lookup yields CDR1 MNHEY and CDR2 SMNVEV (reference sequence). CDR3 loop: CASSLSRGLNTEAFF. For the CDR3, the DNA is TGTGCCAGCAGTTTATCGCGAGGATTGAACACTGAAGCTTTCTTT.

The rearrangement links TRBV7-6 to TRBJ1-1, with 7 bases fitting TRBD1. Germline CDR1 is SGHVS and CDR2 is FNYEAQ. There are 17 residues in the CDR3. V lost 3 bases, J lost 5 bases, and 15 bases stayed unmatched. CDR3 in DNA: TGTGCCAGCAGCTTCTACCTCGAGGAGGGGGCGCCTACTGAAGCTTTCTTT. Translation: CASSFYLEEGAPTEAFF.

This clonotype has a count of ten or more. The chain combines TRBV3-1 with TRBJ2-7; 9 bases are a match to TRBD1. V trimming: 6 bases; J trimming: 7 bases; junction bases outside the gene matches: 16. The germline CDR1 and CDR2 sequences are LGHDT and YNNKEL (reference sequence). CDR3 length: 16 residues. CDR3 nucleotide sequence: TGTGCCAGCAGTACAAGGTGGCGGACAGGGGCGGTTGAGCAGTACTTC. It is translated as CASSTRWRTGAVEQYF.

Ten or more counts support this clonotype. The genes are TRBV29-1 and TRBJ2-1; TRBD2 aligns across 8 bases. CDR1 and CDR2 from the germline V gene are SQVTM and ANQGSEA. This CDR3 has 14 residues. The ends lost 5 bases at V and 4 bases at J; junction bases unmatched: 7. Here the CDR3 reads CSVNPGLEYNEQFF. The DNA for the CDR3 is TGCAGCGTTAATCCGGGACTAGAGTACAATGAGCAGTTCTTC.

This clonotype was seen a handful of times. The gene calls are TRBV4-1 and TRBJ2-1; possible D gene TRBD2, 6 bases. The V gene's germline CDR1 is MGHRA and CDR2 YSYEKL. The germline V and J ends were trimmed by 4 bases and 5 bases, with 15 bases remaining between them. The CDR3 extends over 15 amino acids. The CDR3 sequence is CASSLPGTRHNEQFF. CDR3 sequence (DNA): TGCGCCAGCAGCCTACCCGGGACTCGACACAATGAGCAGTTCTTC.

The sample holds many counts of this clonotype. The rearrangement joins TRBV3-1 to TRBJ1-1; TRBD1 might be the D (5 bases). The V end was cut by 4 bases, the J end by 2 bases, with 8 bases between. Germline CDR1 and CDR2: LGHDT and YNNKEL (reference sequence). This CDR3 is 13 amino acids long. The CDR3 region has the DNA TGTGCCAGCAGCCTGACAGACAACACTGAAGCTTTCTTT. This translates into CASSLTDNTEAFF.

This clonotype was counted at least ten times. The chain combines TRBV7-8 with TRBJ2-7; D is tentatively TRBD1 or TRBD2 (5 bases each). V lost 5 bases and J 6 bases, leaving 14 bases between the germline ends. CDR1 is SGHVS and CDR2 is FQNEAQ in the germline V gene. The CDR3 has 13 amino acids. The CDR3 loop reads CASSARGAFEQYF. The CDR3 nucleotides read TGTGCCAGCAGCGCCAGAGGGGCATTCGAGCAGTACTTC.

This clonotype was detected ten times or more. V and J are TRBV28 and TRBJ1-1; D is unresolved. Germline V gene sequence: CDR1 MDHEN, CDR2 SYDVKM. Deletions cut 7 bases from V and 1 base from J, with 4 bases between. The CDR3 length is 11 residues. The CDR3 sequence: CASKSNTEAFF. CDR3 nucleotides: TGTGCCAGCAAATCGAACACTGAAGCTTTCTTT.